This T cell receptor (beta chain) was documented in a study of regulatory T cells in long-lasting Graves disease (dated by TCRdb to the early 2020s). At the level of the whole study: Antithyroid drugs had been taken for less than 3 months by newly diagnosed Graves' disease patients. This study used TCR sequencing and RNA sequencing of peripheral blood to compare persistent Graves' disease patients against newly diagnosed Graves' disease patients. The study was conducted in China and was registered as a clinical trial. A total of around 35 samples were covered by TCR sequencing, comprising some 13 persistent and approximately 20 newly diagnosed Graves' disease patients.

Library preparation employed multiplex PCR. This sample was sequenced with an Illumina HiSeq 4000. To build TCR beta libraries, CDR3 regions were amplified by Arm-PCR using iRepertoire HTBI primers. Before sequencing, the PCR products underwent gel purification. The study's own analysis went as follows. A total of roughly 67 TRBV and under 15 TRBJ segments were identified across samples and were used for gene usage analysis of CDR3 amino acid clonotypes. COPE and FqMerger were used to merge filtered high-quality paired reads into contigs. BLAST was used to align contigs to IMGT TRBV, TRBD and TRBJ reference genes, with CDR3 defined following IMGT. Highly expanded clones were defined as clonotypes with a frequency above 0.1%. Repertoire diversity was measured by Shannon entropy, and V-J evenness by the Gini coefficient. A clonotype was considered public if more than one individual shared it. TCRdb trimmed public reads at Q25 via fastp, called clones via MiXCR and kept in-frame beta chains. One record per CDR3 amino acid sequence lists the most common genes and DNA. What appears here as the V and J calls and clone size reflects TCRdb's work, not the paper's. This sample comprises under 250,000 distinct CDR3 sequences, about 19% of them detected only once. The top ten clonotypes cover approximately 15% of the sample.

Relative to germline, V is 1 base shorter and J is 5 bases shorter, with 12 bases between their ends. The germline V gene encodes CDR1 LGHNA and CDR2 YNFKEQ. The CDR3 numbers 15 residues from cysteine through phenylalanine. CDR3 DNA is the only sequence kept; it has 45 bases, read in frame from the first base. Points the paper makes about the study in general: The authors noted that the small sample size was a limitation that may lower accuracy. Patients with persistent disease shared more public clonotypes (around 2,700) than newly diagnosed patients did (966). Compared with newly diagnosed patients, patients with persistent Graves' disease had lower TCR Shannon entropy and fewer highly expanded clones, which suggests clonal expansion. Only peripheral blood was studied, because thyroid tissue, the primary lesion, was inaccessible. Persistent disease showed preferential use of TRBV28, TRBJ1-2 and TRBJ2-5, whereas newly diagnosed disease favored TRBV20-1 and TRBJ2-1. Sequencing and analysis were limited to the TCR beta chain.

This clonotype was found many times. Its target antigen remains unknown. Qualities for individual bases were not recorded, and no much larger clone is one base off. The intended sense of this specimen's time point label: newly diagnosed GD, antithyroid drugs for less than 3 months. For both TCR sequencing and RNA sequencing, RNA was extracted from PBMCs in TRIzol. Graves' disease was diagnosed according to American Thyroid Association guidelines. Recruitment of patients was carried out at an endocrinology department in Xi'an, China. Each patient gave roughly 10 milliliters of peripheral blood, collected in an EDTA anticoagulant tube. Ficoll Paque Plus density gradient separation was used to isolate PBMCs, and no further T cell sorting was performed. RNA quality was checked with an Agilent 2100 Bioanalyzer and agarose gel, and concentration with a NanoDrop 2000.

The sequenced sample was peripheral blood mononuclear cells (PBMCs), obtained at new diagnosis, from a patient treated with antithyroid drugs. The rearrangement joined TRBV4-2 to TRBJ2-1; a tentative D call is TRBD2 (6 bases match). The sequence was obtained from a female donor with Graves disease. The CDR3: CASSQVLATHNEQFF. The DNA sequence is given as TGTGCCAGCAGCCAAGTTCTAGCGACACACAATGAGCAGTTCTTC.